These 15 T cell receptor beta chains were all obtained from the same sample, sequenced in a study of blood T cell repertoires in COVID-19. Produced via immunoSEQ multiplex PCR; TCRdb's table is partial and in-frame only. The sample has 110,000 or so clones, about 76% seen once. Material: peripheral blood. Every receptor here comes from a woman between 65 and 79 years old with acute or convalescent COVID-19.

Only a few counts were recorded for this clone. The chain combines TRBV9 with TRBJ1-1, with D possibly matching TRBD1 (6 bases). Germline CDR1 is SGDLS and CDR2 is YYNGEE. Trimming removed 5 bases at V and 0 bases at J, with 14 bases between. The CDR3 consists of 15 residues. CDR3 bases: TGTGCCAGCAGGGATATCAGGGGTTTGAACACTGAAGCTTTCTTT. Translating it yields CASRDIRGLNTEAFF.

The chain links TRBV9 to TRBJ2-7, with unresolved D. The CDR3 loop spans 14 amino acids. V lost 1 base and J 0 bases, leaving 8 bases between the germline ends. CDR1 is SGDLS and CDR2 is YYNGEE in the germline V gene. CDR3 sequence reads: CASSVTQYSYEQYF. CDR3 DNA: TGTGCCAGCAGCGTAACGCAGTACTCCTACGAGCAGTACTTC.

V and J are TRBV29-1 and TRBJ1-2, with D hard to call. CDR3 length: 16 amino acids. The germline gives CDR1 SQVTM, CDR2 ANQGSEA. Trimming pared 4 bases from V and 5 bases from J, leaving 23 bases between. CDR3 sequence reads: CSVALSSAREPYGYTF. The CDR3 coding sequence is TGCAGCGTTGCCCTTTCCTCGGCCCGGGAGCCATATGGCTACACCTTC. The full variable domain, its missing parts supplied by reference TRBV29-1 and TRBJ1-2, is SAVISQKPSRDICQRGTSLTIQCQVDSQVTMMFWYRQQPGQSLTLIATANQGSEATYESGFVIDKFPISRPNLTFSTLTVSNMSPEDSSIYLCSVALSSAREPYGYTFGSGTRLTVV.

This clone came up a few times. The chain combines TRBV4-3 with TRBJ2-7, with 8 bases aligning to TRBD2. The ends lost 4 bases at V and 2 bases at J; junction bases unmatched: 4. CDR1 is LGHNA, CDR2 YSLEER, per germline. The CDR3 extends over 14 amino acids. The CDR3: CASSPRGGTYEQYF. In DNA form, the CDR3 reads TGCGCCAGCAGCCCCCGGGGGGGGACCTACGAGCAGTACTTC.

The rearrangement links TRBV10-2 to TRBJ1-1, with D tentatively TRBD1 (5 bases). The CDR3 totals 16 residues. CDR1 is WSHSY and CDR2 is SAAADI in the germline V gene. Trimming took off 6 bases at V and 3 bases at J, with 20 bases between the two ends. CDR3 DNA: TGCGCCAGCAGCGCACTAAGGGGAGGATCAGACACTGAAGCTTTCTTT. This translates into CASSALRGGSDTEAFF.

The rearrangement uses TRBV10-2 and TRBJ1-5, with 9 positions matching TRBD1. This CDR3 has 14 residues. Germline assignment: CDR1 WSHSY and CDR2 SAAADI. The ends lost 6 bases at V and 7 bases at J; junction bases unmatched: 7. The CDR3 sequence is CASSANRGLQPQHF. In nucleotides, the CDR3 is TGCGCCAGCAGCGCGAACAGGGGGCTGCAGCCCCAGCATTTT.

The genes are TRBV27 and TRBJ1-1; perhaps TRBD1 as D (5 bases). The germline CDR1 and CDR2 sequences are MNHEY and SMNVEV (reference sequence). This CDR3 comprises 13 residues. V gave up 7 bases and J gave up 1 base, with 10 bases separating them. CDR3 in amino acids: CASTTTANTEAFF. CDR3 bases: TGTGCCAGCACAACGACAGCGAACACTGAAGCTTTCTTT.

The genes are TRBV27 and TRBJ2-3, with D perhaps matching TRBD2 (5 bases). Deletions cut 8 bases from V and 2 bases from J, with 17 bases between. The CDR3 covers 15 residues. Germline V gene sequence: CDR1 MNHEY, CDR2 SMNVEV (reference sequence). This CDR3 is CASGPRGLFTDTQYF. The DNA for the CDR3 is TGTGCCAGCGGCCCTAGAGGGCTTTTCACAGATACGCAGTATTTT.

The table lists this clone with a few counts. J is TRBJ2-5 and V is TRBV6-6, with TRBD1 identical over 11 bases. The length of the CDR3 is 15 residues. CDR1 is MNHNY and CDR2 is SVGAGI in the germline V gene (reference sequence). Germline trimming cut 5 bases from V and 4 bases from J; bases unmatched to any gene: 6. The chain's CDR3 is CASSPLGQGAETQYF. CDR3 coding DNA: TGTGCCAGCAGTCCCTTAGGACAGGGGGCAGAGACCCAGTACTTC.

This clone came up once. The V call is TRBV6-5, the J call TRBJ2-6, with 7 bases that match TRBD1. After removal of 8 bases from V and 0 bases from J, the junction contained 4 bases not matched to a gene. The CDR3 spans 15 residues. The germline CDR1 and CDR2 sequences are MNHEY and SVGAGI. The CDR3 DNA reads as TGTGCCAGCGGGCAGGGGGTCTCTGGGGCCAACGTCCTGACTTTC. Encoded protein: CASGQGVSGANVLTF.

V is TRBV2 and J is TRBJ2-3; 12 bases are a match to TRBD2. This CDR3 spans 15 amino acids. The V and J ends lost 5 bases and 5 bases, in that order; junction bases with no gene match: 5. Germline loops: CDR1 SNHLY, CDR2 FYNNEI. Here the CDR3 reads CASSSSGGGLDTQYF. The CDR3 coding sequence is TGTGCCAGCAGTTCTAGCGGGGGGGGACTAGATACGCAGTATTTT. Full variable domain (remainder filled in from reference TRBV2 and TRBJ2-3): EPEVTQTPSHQVTQMGQEVILRCVPISNHLYFYWYRQILGQKVEFLVSFYNNEISEKSEIFDDQFSVERPDGSNFTLKIRSTKLEDSAMYFCASSSSGGGLDTQYFGPGTRLTVL.

Written as DNA, the CDR3 is TGTGCCAGCAGCCCCGGGACTAGCGGGACCTTAGGGACCCAGTACTTC. Its translation is CASSPGTSGTLGTQYF. The chain uses TRBV7-2 and TRBJ2-5, with 13 bases lining up with TRBD2. V lost 5 bases to trimming and J lost 7 bases; unmatched junction nucleotides: 10. The CDR3 covers 16 residues. Germline assignment: CDR1 SGHTA and CDR2 FQGNSA.

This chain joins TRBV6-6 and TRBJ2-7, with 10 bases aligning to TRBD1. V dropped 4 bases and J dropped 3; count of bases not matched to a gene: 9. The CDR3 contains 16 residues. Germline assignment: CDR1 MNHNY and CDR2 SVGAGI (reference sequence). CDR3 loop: CASSSTDRGRIYEQYF. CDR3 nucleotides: TGTGCCAGCAGTTCCACTGACAGGGGGCGCATCTACGAGCAGTACTTC.

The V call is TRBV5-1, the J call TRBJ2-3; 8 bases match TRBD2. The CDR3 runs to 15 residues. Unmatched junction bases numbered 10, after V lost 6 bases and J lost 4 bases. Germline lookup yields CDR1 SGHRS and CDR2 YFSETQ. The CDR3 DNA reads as TGCGCCAGCAAAGCGGGGGCCGCTTTAGCAGATACGCAGTATTTT. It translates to CASKAGAALADTQYF.

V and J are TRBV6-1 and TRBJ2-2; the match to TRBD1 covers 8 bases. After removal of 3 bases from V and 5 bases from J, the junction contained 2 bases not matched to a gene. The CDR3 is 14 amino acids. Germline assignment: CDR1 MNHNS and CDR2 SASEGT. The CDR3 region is CASSETGATGELFF. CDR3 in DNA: TGTGCCAGCAGTGAGACAGGGGCGACCGGGGAGCTGTTTTTT.